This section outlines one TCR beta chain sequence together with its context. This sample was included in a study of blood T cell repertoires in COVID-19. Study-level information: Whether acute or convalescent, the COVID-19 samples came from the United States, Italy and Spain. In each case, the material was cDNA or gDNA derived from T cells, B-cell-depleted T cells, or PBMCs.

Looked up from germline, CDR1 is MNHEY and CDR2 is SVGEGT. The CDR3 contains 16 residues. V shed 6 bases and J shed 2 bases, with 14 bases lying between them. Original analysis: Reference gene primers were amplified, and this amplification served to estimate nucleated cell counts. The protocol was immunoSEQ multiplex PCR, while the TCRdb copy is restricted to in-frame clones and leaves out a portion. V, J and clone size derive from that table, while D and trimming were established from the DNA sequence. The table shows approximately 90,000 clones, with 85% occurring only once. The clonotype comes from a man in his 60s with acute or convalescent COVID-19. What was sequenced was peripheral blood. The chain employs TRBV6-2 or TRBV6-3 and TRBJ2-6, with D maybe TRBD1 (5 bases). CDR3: CASSSSGRAGANVLTF. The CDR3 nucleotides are TGTGCCAGCAGCTCCTCCGGCAGGGCTGGGGCCAACGTCCTGACTTTC.